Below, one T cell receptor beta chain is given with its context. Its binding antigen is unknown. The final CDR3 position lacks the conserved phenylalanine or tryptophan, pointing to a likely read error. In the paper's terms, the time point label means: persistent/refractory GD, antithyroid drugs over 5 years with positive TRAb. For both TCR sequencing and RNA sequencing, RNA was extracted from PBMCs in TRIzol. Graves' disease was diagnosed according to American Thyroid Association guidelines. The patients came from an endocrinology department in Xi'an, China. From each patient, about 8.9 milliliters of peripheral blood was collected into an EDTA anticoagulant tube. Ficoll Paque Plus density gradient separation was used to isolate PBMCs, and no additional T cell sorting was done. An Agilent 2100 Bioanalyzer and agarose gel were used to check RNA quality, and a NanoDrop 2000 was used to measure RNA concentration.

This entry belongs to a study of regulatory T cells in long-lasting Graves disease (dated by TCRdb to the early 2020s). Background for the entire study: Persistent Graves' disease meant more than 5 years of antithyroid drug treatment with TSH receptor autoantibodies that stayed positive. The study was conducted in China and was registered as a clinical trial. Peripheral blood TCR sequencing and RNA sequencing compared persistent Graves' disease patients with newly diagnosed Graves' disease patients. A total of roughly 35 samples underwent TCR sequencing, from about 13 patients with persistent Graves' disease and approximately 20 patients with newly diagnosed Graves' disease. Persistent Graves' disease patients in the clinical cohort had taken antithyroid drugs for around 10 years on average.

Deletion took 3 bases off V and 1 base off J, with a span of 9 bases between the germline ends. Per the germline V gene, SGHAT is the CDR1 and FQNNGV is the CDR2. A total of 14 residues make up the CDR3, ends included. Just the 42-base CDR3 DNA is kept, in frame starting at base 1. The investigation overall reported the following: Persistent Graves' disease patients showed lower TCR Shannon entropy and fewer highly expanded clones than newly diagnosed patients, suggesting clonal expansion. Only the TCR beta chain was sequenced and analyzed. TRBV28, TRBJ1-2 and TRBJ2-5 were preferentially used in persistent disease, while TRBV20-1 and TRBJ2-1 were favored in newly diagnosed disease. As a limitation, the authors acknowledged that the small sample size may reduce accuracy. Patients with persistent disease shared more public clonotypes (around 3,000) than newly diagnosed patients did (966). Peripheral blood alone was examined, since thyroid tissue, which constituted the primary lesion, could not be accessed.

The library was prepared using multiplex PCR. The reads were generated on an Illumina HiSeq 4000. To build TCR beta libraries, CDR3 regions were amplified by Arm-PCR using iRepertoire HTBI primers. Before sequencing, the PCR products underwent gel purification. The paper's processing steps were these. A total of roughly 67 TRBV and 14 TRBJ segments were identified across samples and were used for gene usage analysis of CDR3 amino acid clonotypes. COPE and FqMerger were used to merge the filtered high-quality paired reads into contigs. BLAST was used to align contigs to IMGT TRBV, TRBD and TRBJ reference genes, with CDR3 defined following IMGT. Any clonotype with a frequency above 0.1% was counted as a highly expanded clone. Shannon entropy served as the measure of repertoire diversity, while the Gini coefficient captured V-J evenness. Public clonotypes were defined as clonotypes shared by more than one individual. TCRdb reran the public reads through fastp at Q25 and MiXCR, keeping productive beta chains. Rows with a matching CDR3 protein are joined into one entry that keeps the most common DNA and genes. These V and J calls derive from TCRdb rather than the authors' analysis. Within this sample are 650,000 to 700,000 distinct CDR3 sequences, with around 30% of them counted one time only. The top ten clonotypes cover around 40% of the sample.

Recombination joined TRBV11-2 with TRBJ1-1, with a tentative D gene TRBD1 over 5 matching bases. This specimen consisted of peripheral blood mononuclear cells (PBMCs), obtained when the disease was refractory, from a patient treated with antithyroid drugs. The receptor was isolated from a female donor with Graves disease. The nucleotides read TGTGCCAGCAGCTTGATGGGACCGAACACTGAAGCTTTCTCT. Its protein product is CASSLMGPNTEAFS.